This T cell receptor beta chain was identified during a study of blood T cells in healthy people across ages. Study-level results: With age, beta diversity per million T cells declined roughly linearly, significantly by 40 to 50.

This clonotype was seen a few times. What it binds is unknown. Next came a second PCR, run for 7 to 11 cycles, which used a sample-barcoded 5' primer along with a J-beta primer mix. TCRdb passed the 5' RACE reads through MiXCR, listing each CDR3 protein once. The sample has some 1.4 million distinct CDR3 sequences; roughly 45% are singletons. The CDR3 contains 14 residues. Germline assignment: CDR1 SQVTM and CDR2 ANQGSEA. V was shortened by 8 bases and J by 7 bases, with 23 bases between the two germline ends. The chain joins TRBV29-1 to TRBJ1-1; D is perhaps TRBD1 (6 bases). The origin of this receptor is a woman under 30 in good health. The sample was blood. The CDR3 bases are TGCAGCACCAATACTGGGGGGCCTAGCGATGAAGCTTTCTTT. It encodes CSTNTGGPSDEAFF.